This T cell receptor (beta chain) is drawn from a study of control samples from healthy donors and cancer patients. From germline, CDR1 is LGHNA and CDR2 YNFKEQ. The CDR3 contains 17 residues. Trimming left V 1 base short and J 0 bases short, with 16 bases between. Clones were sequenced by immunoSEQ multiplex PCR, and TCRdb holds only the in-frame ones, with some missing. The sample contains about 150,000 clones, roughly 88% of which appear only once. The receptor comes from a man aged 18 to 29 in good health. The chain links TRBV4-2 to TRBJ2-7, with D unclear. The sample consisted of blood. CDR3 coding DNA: TGTGCCAGCAGCCAAGGGATACATAAGGGCACCTCCTACGAGCAGTACTTC. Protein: CASSQGIHKGTSYEQYF.